This T cell receptor beta chain is from a study of OX40 agonist ivuxolimab in advanced cancers. Study in general: Patients' therapy was ivuxolimab, an antibody that acts as an agonist of OX40 (CD134). Previous treatment with anti-PD-1, anti-PD-L1 or anti-CTLA-4 therapy was allowed; over 35% had received some. Findings and limits, study-wide: In the 0.1 to 3.0 mg/kg range, CD4+ and CD8+ blood T cells had expanded clonally by week 6. Expanded clones belonging to CD8+ T cells outnumbered, on average, those of CD4+.

A word on this clone: What it binds is unknown.

TCRdb's copy holds only in-frame clones and misses some; the assay was immunoSEQ multiplex PCR. The repertoire has around 63,000 clones, roughly nine tenths of them found once; the top ten carry approximately 10%. Trimming pared 4 bases from V and 2 bases from J, leaving 18 bases between. The germline CDR1 and CDR2 sequences are KGHSH and LQKENI. This CDR3 has 17 amino acids. The clonotype was recovered from an adult with an advanced solid tumor such as melanoma, head and neck, liver or kidney cancer. This specimen consisted of CD4+ or CD8+ T cells sorted from blood, obtained in a trial of the OX40 agonist ivuxolimab. The chain carries TRBV18 and TRBJ1-3, with D unresolved. This CDR3 is CASSLTNRDHAGNTIYF. In DNA, the CDR3 is TGTGCCAGCTCACTAACCAATAGGGATCATGCTGGAAACACCATATATTTT.